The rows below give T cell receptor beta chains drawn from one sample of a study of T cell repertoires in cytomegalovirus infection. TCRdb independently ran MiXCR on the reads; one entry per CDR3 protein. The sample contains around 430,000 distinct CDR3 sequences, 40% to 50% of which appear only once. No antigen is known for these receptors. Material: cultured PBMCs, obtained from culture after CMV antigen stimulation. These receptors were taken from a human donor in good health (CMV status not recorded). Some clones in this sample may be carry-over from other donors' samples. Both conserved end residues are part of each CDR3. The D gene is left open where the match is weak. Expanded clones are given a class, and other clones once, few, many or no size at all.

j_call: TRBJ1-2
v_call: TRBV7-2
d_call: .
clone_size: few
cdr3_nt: TGTGCCAGCACCCGACTCCTCCAGTCAGGCGGCTACACCTTC
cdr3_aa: CASTRLLQSGGYTF

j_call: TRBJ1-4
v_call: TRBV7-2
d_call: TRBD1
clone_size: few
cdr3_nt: TGTGCCAGCAGCTTTGCCGGGACAGGTTATAATGAAAAACTGTTTTTT
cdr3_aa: CASSFAGTGYNEKLFF

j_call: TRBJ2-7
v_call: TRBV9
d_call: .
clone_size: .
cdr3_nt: TGTGCCAGCAGCGTAGTGGGACTGACCTCCGATGACGAGCAGTACTTC
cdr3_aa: CASSVVGLTSDDEQYF

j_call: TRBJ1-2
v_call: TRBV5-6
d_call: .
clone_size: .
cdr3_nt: TGTGCCAGCAGCTTATTACAGGGTGGTCCTAACTATGGCTACACCTTC
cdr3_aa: CASSLLQGGPNYGYTF

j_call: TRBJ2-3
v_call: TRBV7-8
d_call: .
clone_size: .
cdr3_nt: TGTGCCAGCAGCCGTCGCGGGTCCAGGGGCTCAGATACGCAGTATTTT
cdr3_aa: CASSRRGSRGSDTQYF

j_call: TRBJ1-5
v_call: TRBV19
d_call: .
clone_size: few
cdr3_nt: TGTGCCAGTAGTCGGGACGGGTATCAGCCCCAGCATTTT
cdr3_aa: CASSRDGYQPQHF

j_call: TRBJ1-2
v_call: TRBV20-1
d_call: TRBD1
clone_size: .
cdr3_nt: TGCAGTGCAACACCGGGACAGCGCGGCTACACCTTC
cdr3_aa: CSATPGQRGYTF

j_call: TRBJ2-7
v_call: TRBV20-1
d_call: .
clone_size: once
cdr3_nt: TGCAGTGCTAGAAACCAGGGCTACGAGCAGTACTTC
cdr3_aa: CSARNQGYEQYF

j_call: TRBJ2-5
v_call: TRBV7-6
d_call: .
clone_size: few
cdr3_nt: TGTGCCAGCAGCTTAGCGATGGGGACCACAGGAGAGACCCAGTACTTC
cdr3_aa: CASSLAMGTTGETQYF

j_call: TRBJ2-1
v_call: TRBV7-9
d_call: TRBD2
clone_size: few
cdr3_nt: TGTGCCAGCAGCCCAGCGGCTAGCGGGAACAATGAGCAGTTCTTC
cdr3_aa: CASSPAASGNNEQFF

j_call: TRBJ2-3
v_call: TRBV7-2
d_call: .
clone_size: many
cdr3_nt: TGTGCCAGCAGCGCGGATACAGGGCCAGATACGCAGTATTTT
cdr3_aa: CASSADTGPDTQYF